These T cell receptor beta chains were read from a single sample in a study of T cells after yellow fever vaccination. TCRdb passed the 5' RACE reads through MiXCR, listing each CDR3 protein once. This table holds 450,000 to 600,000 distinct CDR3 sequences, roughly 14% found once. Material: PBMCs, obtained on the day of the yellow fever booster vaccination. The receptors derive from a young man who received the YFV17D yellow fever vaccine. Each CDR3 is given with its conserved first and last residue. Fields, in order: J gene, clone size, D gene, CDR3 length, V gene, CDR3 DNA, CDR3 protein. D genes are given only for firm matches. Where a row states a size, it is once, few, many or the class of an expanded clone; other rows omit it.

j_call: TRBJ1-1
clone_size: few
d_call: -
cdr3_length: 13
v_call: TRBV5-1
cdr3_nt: TGCGCCAGCAGCTTGCACGATCGAGGTGAAGCTTTCTTT
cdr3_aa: CASSLHDRGEAFF

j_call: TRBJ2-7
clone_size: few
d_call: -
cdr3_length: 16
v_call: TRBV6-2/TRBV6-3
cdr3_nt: TGTGCCAGCAGTTACTCGAAAATGCCCTACTCCTACGAGCAGTACTTC
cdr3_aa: CASSYSKMPYSYEQYF

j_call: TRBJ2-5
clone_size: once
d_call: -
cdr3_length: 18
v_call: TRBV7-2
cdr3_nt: TGTGCCAGCAGCCTCAGCGACCCCCGATCGGGGCCTTGGGAGACCCAGTACTTC
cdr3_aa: CASSLSDPRSGPWETQYF

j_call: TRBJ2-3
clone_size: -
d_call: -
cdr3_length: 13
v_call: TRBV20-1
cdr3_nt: TGCAGTGCTCCCCCCGCCGGCACAGATACGCAGTATTTT
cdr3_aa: CSAPPAGTDTQYF

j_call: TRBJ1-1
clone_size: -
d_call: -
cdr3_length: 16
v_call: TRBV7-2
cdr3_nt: TGTGCCAGCAGCTTAGTTGGTGGGGGAACGAGCACTGAAGCTTTCTTT
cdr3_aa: CASSLVGGGTSTEAFF

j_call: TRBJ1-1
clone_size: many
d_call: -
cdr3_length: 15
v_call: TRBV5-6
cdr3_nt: TGTGCCAGCAGCTCAATCAGGCGTCTGAACACTGAAGCTTTCTTT
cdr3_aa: CASSSIRRLNTEAFF

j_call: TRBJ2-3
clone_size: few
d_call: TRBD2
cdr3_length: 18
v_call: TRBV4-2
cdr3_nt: TGTGCCAGCAGCCGGGGACTAGCGGGAGGGCCCTCGACAGATACGCAGTATTTT
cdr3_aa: CASSRGLAGGPSTDTQYF

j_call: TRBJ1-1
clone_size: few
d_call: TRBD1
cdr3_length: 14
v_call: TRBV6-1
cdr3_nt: TGTGCCAGCAGGGAACGAACAGGGGGCACTGAAGCTTTCTTT
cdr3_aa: CASRERTGGTEAFF

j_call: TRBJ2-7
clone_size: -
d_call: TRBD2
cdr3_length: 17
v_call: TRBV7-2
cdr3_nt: TGTGCCAGCAGCGCCACCGGGACTAGCGGCTCTTTAGGGGAGCAGTACTTC
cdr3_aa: CASSATGTSGSLGEQYF

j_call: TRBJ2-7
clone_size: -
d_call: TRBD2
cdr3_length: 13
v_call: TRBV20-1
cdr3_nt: TGCAGTGCTGCGGGACTAGCGGTAACCGAGCAGTACTTC
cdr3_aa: CSAAGLAVTEQYF

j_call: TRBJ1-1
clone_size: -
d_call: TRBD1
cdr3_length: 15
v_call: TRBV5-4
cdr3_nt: TGTGCCAGCAGCCCCAAACAGGGGATGAACACTGAAGCTTTCTTT
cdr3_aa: CASSPKQGMNTEAFF

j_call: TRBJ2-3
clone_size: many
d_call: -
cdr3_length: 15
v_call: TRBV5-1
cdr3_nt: TGCGCCAGCAGCTTGGCCCTACTTTCGACAGATACGCAGTATTTT
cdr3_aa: CASSLALLSTDTQYF

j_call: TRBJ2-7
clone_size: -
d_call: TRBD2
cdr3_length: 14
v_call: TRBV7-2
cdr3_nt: TGTGCCAGCAGCTCACGAGGCGGGAGGGGTGAGCAGTACTTC
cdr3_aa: CASSSRGGRGEQYF

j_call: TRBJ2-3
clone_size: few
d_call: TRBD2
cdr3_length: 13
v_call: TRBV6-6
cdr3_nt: TGTGCCGCGCGGGAGGCCAGCACAGATACGCAGTATTTT
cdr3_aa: CAAREASTDTQYF

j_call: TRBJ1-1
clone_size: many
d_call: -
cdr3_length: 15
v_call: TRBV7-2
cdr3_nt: TGTGCCAGCAGTAAACCACCATGGGACGGCTCGGAAGCTTTCTTT
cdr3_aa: CASSKPPWDGSEAFF

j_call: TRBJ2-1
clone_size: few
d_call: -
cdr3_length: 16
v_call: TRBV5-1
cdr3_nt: TGCGCCAGCAGCTTGGCTAGGCCAAGCTCCTACAATGAGCAGTTCTTC
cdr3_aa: CASSLARPSSYNEQFF

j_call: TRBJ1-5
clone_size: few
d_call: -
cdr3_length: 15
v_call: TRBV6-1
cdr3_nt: TGTGCCAGCAGTCCTCATGACAGAGCCAATCAGCCCCAGCATTTT
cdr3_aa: CASSPHDRANQPQHF

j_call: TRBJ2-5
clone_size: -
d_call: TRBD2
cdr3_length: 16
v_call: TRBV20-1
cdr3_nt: TGCAGTGCTAGAGACTTTCCGGGACTAGCGGGAGAGACCCAGTACTTC
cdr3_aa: CSARDFPGLAGETQYF

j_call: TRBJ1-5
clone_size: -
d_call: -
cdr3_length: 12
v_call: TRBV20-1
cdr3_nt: TGCAGTGCTTCAGTGAGCAATCAGCCCCAGCATTTT
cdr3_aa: CSASVSNQPQHF

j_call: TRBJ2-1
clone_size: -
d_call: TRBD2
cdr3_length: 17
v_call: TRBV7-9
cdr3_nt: TGTGCCAGCAGCTTAGCCAGGACTAGCTACTCCTACAATGAGCAGTTCTTC
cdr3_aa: CASSLARTSYSYNEQFF

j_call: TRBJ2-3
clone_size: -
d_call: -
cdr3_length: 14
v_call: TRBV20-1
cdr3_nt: TGCAGTGCTAGACCTACTAGGGGCACAGATACGCAGTATTTT
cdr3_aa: CSARPTRGTDTQYF

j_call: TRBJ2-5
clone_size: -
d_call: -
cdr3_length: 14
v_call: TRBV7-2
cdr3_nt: TGTGCCAGCAGCTCCCCCCCCTGGGGAGAGACCCAGTACTTC
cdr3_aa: CASSSPPWGETQYF

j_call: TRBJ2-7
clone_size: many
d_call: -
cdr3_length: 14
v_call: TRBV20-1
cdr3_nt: TGCAGTGCTAGTCGGGGGACCGACTACTACGAGCAGTACTTC
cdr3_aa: CSASRGTDYYEQYF

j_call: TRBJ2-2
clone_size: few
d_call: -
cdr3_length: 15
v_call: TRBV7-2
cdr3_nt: TGTGCCAGCAGCTATCAGAGGGTGAACACCGGGGAGCTGTTTTTT
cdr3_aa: CASSYQRVNTGELFF

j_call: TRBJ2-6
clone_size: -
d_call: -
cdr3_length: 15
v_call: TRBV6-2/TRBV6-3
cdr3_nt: TGTGCCAAAAAGGACAGTCTCCCTGGGGCCAACGTCCTGACTTTC
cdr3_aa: CAKKDSLPGANVLTF

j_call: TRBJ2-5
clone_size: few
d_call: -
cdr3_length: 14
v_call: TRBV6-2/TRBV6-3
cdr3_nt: TGTGCCAGCAGTTATGGTGATCTACGGGAGACCCAGTACTTC
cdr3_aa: CASSYGDLRETQYF

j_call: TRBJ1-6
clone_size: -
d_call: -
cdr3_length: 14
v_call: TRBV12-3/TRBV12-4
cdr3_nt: TGTGCCAGCACCAGCCGGGACATTAATTCACCCCTCCACTTT
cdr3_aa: CASTSRDINSPLHF

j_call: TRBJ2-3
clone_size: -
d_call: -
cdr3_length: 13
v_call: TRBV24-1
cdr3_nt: TGTGCCACGGGGGACGGTAGCACAGATACGCAGTATTTT
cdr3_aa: CATGDGSTDTQYF

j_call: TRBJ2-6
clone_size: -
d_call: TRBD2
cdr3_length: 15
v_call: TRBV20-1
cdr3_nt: TGCAGTGCACCCGGGACTAGCGGGTGGGCCAACGTCCTGACTTTC
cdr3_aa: CSAPGTSGWANVLTF

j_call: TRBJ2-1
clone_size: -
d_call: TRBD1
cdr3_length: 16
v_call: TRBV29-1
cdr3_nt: TGCAGCGTTGGGACAGGTCTGTTCCCCTCCTACAATGAGCAGTTCTTC
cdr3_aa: CSVGTGLFPSYNEQFF

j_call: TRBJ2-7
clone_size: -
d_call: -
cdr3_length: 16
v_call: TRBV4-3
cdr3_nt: TGCGCCAGCAGCCAAGATTGGGCCGTCAAAGCCTACGAGCAGTACTTC
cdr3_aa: CASSQDWAVKAYEQYF

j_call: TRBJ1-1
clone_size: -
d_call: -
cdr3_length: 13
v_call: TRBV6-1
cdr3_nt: TGTGCCACCCAAGGACAGCCTAAAACTGAAGCTTTCTTT
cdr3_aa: CATQGQPKTEAFF

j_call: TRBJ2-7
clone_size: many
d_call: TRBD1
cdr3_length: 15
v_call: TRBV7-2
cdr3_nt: TGTGCCAGCAGCCCAATGGGGACAGGAGACTACGAGCAGTACTTC
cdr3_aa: CASSPMGTGDYEQYF

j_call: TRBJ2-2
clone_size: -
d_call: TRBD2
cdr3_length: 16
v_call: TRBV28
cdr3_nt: TGTGCCAGCAGATTAGCGGGAGAAGGGAACACCGGGGAGCTGTTTTTT
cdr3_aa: CASRLAGEGNTGELFF

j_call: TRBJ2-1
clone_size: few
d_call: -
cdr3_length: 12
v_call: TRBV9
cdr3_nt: TGTGCCAGCAGAGCTAGGGATAATGAGCAGTTCTTC
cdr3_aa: CASRARDNEQFF

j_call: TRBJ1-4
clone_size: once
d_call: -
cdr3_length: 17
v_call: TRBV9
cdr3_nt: TGTGCCAGCAGCGTAGGTTCCATCTCCGACGCTAATGAAAAACTGTTTTTT
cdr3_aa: CASSVGSISDANEKLFF

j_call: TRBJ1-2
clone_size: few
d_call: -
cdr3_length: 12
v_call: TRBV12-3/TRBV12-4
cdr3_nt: TGTGCCAGCAGCTCATACACGTTCGGCTACACCTTC
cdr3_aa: CASSSYTFGYTF

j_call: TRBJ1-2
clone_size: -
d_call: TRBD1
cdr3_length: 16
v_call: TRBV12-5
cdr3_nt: TGTGCTAGTGGTTTGAGCCAGGGGGTCTCCGTTGATGGCTACACCTTC
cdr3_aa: CASGLSQGVSVDGYTF

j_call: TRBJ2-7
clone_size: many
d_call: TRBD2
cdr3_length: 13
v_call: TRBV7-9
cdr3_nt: TGTGCCAGCAGACTAGCGGGGACCTACGAGCAGTACTTC
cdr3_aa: CASRLAGTYEQYF

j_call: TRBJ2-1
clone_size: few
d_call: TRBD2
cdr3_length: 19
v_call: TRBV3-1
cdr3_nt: TGTGCCAGCAGCCAAGATCTTGCGCTAGCGGGAGGAAGAGGAGATGAGCAGTTCTTC
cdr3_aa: CASSQDLALAGGRGDEQFF

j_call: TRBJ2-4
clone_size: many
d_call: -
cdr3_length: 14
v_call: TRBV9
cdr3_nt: TGTGCCAGCAGCGAGGGGGGACAGTCCCCCATTCAGTACTTC
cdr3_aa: CASSEGGQSPIQYF

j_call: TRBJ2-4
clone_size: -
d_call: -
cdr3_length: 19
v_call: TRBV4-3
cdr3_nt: TGCGCCAGCAGCCAAGATTGGGCAGGCCTAACGGGGGCCAAAAACATTCAGTACTTC
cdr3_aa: CASSQDWAGLTGAKNIQYF

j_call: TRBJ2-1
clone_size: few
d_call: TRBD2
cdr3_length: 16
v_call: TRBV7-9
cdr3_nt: TGTGCCAGCAGCCAGGGACTAGCGGGAGGGGACAATGAGCAGTTCTTC
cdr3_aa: CASSQGLAGGDNEQFF

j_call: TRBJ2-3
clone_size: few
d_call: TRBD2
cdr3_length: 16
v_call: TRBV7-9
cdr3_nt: TGTGCCAGCAGCCGTCTTAGCGGGAGCGGCACAGATACGCAGTATTTT
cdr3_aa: CASSRLSGSGTDTQYF

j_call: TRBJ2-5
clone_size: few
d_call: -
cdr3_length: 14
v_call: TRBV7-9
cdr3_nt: TGTGCCAGCAGCTTAGCGCGAGACGCTGAGACCCAGTACTTC
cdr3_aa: CASSLARDAETQYF

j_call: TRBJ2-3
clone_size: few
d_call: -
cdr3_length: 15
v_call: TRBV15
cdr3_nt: TGTGCCACCAGCGGAATACTCGTAGGCGCAGATACGCAGTATTTT
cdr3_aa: CATSGILVGADTQYF

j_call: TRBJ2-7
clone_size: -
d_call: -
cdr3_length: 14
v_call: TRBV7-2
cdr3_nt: TGTGCCAGCAACCTCCGGGACATCCCATACGAGCAGTACTTC
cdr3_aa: CASNLRDIPYEQYF

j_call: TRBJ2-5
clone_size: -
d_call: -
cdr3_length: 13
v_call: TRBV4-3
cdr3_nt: TGCGCCAGCAGCCAAGTAAATTCGGAGACCCAGTACTTC
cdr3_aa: CASSQVNSETQYF

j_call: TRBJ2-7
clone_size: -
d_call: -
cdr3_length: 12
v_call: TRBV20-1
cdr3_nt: TGCAGTGCCACCAGAGTGAGAGACGAGCAGTACTTC
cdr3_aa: CSATRVRDEQYF

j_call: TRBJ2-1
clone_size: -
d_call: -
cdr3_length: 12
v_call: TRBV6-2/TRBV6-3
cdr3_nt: TGTGCCAGCAGTTATAAGCCTAATGAGCAGTTCTTC
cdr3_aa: CASSYKPNEQFF

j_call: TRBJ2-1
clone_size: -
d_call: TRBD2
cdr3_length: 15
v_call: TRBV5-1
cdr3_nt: TGCGCCAGCAGCTCACCACTAGCGGTCTACAATGAGCAGTTCTTC
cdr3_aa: CASSSPLAVYNEQFF

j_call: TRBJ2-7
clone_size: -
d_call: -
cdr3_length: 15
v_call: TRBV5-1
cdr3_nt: TGCGCCAGCAGCTTGGAACGGCGGGCCTCCTACGAGCAGTACTTC
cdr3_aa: CASSLERRASYEQYF

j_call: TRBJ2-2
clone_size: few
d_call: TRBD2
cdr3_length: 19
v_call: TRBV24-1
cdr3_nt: TGTGCCACCAGTGATAACCCCCAGACTAGCGGGAATCGGTTCGGGGAGCTGTTTTTT
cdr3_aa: CATSDNPQTSGNRFGELFF

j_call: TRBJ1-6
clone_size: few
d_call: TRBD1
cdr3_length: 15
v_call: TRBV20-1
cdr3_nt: TGCAGTGCTCGAACAGGGGGCGCGTATAATTCACCCCTCCACTTT
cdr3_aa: CSARTGGAYNSPLHF